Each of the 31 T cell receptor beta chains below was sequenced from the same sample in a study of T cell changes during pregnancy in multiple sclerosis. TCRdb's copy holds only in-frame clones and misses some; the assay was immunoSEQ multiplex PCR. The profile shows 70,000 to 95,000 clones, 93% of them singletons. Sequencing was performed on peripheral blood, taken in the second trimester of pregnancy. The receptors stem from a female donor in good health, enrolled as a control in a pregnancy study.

Here the CDR3 DNA reads TGTGCCAGCAGTTTTAGGGGGAGCTCCTACAATGAGCAGTTCTTC. Residues: CASSFRGSSYNEQFF. The V call is TRBV28, the J call TRBJ2-1, with D possibly matching TRBD1 (6 bases). The germline gives CDR1 MDHEN, CDR2 SYDVKM. This CDR3 comprises 15 residues. V was cut by 3 bases and J by 0 bases, with 9 bases left in between.

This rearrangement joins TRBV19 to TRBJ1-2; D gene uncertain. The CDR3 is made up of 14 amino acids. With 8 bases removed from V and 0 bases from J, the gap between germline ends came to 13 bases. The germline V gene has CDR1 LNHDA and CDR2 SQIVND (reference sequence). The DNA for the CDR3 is TGTGCCAGTGTTCTTCGAGGTTCTAACTATGGCTACACCTTC. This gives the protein CASVLRGSNYGYTF. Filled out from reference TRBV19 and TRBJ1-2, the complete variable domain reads DGGITQSPKYLFRKEGQNVTLSCEQNLNHDAMYWYRQDPGQGLRLIYYSQIVNDFQKGDIAEGYSVSREKKESFPLTVTSAQKNPTAFYLCASVLRGSNYGYTFGSGTRLTVV.

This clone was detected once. The CDR3 DNA follows: TGTGCCTGGAGTCGCAGCTACGAGCAGTACTTC. This gives the protein CAWSRSYEQYF. This sequence joins TRBV30 and TRBJ2-7; no reliable D call. The ends were cut back, 2 bases at V and 3 bases at J, with 5 bases in the middle. The CDR3 length is 11 residues. Germline V gives CDR1 GTSNPN, CDR2 SVGIG (reference sequence).

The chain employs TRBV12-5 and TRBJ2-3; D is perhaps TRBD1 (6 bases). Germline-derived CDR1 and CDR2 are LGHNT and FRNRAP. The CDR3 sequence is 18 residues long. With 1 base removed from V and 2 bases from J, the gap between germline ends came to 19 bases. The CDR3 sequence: CASGLALYPGALTDTQYF. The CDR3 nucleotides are TGTGCTAGTGGTTTGGCCCTATATCCAGGGGCCCTCACAGATACGCAGTATTTT.

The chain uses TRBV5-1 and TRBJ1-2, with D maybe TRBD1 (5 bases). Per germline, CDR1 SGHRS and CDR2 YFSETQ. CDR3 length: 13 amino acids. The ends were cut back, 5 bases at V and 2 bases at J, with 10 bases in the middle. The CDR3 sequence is CASRMGQNYGYTF. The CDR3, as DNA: TGCGCCAGCAGAATGGGGCAGAACTATGGCTACACCTTC.

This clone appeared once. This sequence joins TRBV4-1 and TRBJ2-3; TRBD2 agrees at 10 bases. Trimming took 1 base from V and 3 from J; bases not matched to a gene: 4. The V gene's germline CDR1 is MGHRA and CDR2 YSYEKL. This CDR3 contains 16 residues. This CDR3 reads CASSQARTSGTDTQYF. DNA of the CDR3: TGCGCCAGCAGCCAAGCCCGGACTAGCGGTACAGATACGCAGTATTTT.

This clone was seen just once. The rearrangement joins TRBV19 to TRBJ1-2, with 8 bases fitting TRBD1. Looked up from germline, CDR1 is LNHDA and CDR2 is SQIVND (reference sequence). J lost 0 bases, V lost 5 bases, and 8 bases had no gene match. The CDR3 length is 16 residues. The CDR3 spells CASSVLGQDANYGYTF. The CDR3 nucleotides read TGTGCCAGTAGTGTGCTGGGACAGGACGCTAACTATGGCTACACCTTC.

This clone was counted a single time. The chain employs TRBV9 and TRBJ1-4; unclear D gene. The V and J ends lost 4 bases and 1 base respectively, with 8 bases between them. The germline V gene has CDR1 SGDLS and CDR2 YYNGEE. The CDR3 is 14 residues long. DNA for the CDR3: TGTGCCAGCAGCCCCACTGTAACTAATGAAAAACTGTTTTTT. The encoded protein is CASSPTVTNEKLFF.

In DNA form, the CDR3 reads TGTGCCAGCAGTTTAGGTTCCCAGGGAACAGTTGGCTACACCTTC. Protein sequence: CASSLGSQGTVGYTF. J is TRBJ1-2 and V is TRBV28, with D maybe TRBD1 (5 bases). CDR1 and CDR2 from the germline V gene are MDHEN and SYDVKM. Trimming removed 2 bases from V and 7 bases from J, with 17 bases in between. The length of the CDR3 is 15 residues.

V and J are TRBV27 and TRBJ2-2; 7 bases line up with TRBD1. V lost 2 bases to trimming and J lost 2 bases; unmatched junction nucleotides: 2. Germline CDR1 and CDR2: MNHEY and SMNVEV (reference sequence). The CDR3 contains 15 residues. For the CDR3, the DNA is TGTGCCAGCAGTTTAAGGGACAGCAACACCGGGGAGCTGTTTTTT. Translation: CASSLRDSNTGELFF.

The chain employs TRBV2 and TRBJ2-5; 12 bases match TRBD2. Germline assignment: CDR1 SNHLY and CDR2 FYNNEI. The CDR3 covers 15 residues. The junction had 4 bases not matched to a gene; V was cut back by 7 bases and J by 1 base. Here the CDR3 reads CASKRLAGAQETQYF. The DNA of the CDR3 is TGTGCCAGCAAACGACTAGCGGGGGCCCAAGAGACCCAGTACTTC.

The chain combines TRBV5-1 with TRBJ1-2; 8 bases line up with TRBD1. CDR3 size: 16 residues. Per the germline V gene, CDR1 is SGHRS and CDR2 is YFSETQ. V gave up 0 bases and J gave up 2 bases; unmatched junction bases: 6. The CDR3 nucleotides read TGCGCCAGCAGCTTGGGGGCAGGGGGCACGAACTATGGCTACACCTTC. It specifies CASSLGAGGTNYGYTF.

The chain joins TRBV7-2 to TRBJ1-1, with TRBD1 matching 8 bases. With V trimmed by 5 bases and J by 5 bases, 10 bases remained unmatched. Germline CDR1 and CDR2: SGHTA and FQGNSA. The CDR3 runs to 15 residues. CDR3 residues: CASSPRRTGNTEAFF. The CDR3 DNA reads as TGTGCCAGCAGCCCCCGACGGACAGGGAATACTGAAGCTTTCTTT.

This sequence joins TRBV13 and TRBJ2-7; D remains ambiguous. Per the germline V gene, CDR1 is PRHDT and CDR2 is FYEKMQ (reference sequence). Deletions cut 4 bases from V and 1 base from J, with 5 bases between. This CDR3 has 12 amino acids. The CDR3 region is CASSSKSYEQYF. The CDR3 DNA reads TGTGCCAGCAGCTCCAAATCCTACGAGCAGTACTTC.

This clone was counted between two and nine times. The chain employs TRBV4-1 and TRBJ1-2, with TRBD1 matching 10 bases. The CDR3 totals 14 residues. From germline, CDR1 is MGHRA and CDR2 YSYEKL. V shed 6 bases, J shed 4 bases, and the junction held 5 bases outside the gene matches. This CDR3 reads CASSPDRGSYGYTF. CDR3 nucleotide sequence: TGCGCCAGCAGTCCGGACAGGGGGTCCTATGGCTACACCTTC.

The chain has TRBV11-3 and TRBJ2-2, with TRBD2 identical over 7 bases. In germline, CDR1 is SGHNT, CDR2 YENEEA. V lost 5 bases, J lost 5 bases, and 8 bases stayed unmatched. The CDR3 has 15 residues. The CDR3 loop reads CASSESGVITGELFF. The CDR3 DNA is TGTGCCAGCAGCGAGAGCGGGGTAATAACCGGGGAGCTGTTTTTT.

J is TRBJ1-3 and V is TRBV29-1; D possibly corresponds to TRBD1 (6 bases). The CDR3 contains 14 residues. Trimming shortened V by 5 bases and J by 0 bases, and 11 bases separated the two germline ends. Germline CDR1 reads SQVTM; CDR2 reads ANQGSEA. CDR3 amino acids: CSVQQGPSGNTIYF. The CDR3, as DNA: TGCAGCGTTCAACAGGGTCCCTCTGGAAACACCATATATTTT.

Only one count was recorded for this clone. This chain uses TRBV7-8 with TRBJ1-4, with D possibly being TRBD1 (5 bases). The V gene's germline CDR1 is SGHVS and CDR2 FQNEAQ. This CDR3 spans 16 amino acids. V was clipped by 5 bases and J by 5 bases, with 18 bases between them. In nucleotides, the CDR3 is TGTGCCAGCAGCCCGGGTGAAGTAGGGGCGAATGAAAAACTGTTTTTT. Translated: CASSPGEVGANEKLFF.

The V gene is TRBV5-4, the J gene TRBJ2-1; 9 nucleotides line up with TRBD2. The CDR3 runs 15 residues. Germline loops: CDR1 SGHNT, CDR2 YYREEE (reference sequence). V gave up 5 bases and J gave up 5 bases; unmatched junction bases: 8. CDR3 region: CASRPDSGGHNEQFF. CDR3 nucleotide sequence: TGTGCCAGCAGGCCTGATAGCGGGGGCCACAATGAGCAGTTCTTC.

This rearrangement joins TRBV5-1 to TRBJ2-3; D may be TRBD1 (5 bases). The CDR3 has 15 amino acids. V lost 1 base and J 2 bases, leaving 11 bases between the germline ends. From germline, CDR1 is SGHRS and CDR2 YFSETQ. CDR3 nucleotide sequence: TGCGCCAGCAGCTTGCAGGGCGGTAACACAGATACGCAGTATTTT. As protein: CASSLQGGNTDTQYF.

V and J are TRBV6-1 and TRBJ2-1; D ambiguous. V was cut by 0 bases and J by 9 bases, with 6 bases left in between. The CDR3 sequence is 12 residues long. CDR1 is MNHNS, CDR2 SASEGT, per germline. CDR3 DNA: TGTGCCAGCAGTGAAGCGAACATTGAGCAGTTCTTC. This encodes CASSEANIEQFF.

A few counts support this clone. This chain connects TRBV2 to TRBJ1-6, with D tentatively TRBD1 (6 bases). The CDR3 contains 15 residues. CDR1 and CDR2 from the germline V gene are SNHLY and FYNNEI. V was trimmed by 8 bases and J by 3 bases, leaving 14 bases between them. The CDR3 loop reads CASVGQAYYNSPLHF. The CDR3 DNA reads TGTGCCAGCGTGGGACAAGCCTACTATAATTCACCCCTCCACTTT.

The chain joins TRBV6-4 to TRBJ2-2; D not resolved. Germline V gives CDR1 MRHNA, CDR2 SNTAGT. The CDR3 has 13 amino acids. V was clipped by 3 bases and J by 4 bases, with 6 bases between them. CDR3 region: CASSEQSTGELFF. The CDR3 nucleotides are TGTGCCAGCAGTGAACAAAGCACCGGGGAGCTGTTTTTT.

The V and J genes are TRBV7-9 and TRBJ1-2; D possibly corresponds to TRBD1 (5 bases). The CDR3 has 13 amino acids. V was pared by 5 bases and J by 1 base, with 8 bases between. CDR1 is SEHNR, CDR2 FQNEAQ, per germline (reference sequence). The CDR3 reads CASSQGLNYGYTF. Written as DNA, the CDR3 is TGTGCCAGCAGCCAGGGACTTAACTATGGCTACACCTTC.

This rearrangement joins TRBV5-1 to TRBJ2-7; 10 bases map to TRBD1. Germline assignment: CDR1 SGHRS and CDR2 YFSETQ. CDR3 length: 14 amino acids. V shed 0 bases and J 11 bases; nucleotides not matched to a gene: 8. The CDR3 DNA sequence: TGCGCCAGCAGCTTGGGACAGGGGGCTTCTGCTAAGTACTTC. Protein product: CASSLGQGASAKYF.

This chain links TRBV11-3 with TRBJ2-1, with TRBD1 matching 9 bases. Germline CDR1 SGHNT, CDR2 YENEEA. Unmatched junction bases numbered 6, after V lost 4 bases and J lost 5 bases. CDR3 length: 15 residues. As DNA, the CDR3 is TGTGCCAGCAGCTCCGGGGACAGGGCTGACAATGAGCAGTTCTTC. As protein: CASSSGDRADNEQFF.

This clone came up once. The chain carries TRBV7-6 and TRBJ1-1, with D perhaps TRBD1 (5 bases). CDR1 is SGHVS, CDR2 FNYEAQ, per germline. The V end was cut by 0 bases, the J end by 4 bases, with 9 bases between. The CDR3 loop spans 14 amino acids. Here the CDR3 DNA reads TGTGCCAGCAGCTTAGCGCGACAGAGCACTGAAGCTTTCTTT. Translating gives CASSLARQSTEAFF.

The CDR3 DNA reads as TGTGCCAGCTCGCCGGACAGGGAAAACACCGGGGAGCTGTTTTTT. Translated, it gives CASSPDRENTGELFF. J is TRBJ2-2 and V is TRBV18; 8 bases agree with TRBD1. The germline V gene encodes CDR1 KGHSH and CDR2 LQKENI. The CDR3 extends over 15 amino acids. The J segment lost 2 bases and the V segment lost 6 bases, leaving 5 bases of the junction unmatched.

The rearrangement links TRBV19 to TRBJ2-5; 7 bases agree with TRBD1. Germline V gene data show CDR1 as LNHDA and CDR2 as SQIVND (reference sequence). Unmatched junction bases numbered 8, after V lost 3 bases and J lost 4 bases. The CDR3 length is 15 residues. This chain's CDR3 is CASSIAGSGGETQYF. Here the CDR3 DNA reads TGTGCCAGTAGTATCGCGGGTTCAGGGGGAGAGACCCAGTACTTC.

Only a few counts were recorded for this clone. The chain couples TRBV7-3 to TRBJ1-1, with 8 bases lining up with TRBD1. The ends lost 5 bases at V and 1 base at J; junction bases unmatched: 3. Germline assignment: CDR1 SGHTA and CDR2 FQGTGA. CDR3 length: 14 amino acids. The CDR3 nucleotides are TGTGCCAGCAGCCTGGACAGGGAGAACACTGAAGCTTTCTTT. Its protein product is CASSLDRENTEAFF.

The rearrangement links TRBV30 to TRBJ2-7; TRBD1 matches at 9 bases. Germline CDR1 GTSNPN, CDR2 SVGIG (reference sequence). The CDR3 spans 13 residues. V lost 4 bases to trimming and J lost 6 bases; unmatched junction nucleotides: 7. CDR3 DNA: TGTGCCTGGAAACAGGGGGCGGAGGCCGAGCAGTACTTC. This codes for CAWKQGAEAEQYF.